Listed here are 19 T cell receptor beta chains from one sample, sequenced in a study of immune evolution from preneoplasia to lung adenocarcinoma. This table comes from immunoSEQ multiplex PCR, and its TCRdb copy is limited to in-frame clones, with some not included. Of roughly 4,000 clones listed, around 76% are singletons. What was sequenced was FFPE invasive lung adenocarcinoma tissue. These receptor sequences come from a person between 70 and 80 years old with invasive lung adenocarcinoma.

This clone came up a few times. The rearrangement uses TRBV6-6 and TRBJ2-7, with D unresolved. V was shortened by 4 bases and J by 2 bases, with 9 bases between the two germline ends. The germline V gene has CDR1 MNHNY and CDR2 SVGAGI (reference sequence). The CDR3 is 13 amino acids. The CDR3: CASSFGPTYEQYF. In DNA, the CDR3 is TGTGCCAGCAGTTTTGGGCCTACCTACGAGCAGTACTTC.

The chain has TRBV19 and TRBJ2-3; D ambiguous. The V gene lost 4 bases and the J gene lost 2 bases, with 4 bases spanning the gap. CDR3 length equals 12 residues. Per germline, CDR1 LNHDA and CDR2 SQIVND (reference sequence). The CDR3 DNA sequence: TGTGCCAGTAGTAGAGCCACAGATACGCAGTATTTT. Protein product: CASSRATDTQYF.

The gene calls are TRBV11-1 and TRBJ2-1, with D tentatively TRBD1 (6 bases). Deletions cut 5 bases from V and 0 bases from J, with 11 bases between. Germline V gives CDR1 SGHAT, CDR2 FQDESV (reference sequence). CDR3 length: 15 amino acids. The CDR3 is CASSPDRTSYNEQFF. The CDR3 region has the DNA TGTGCCAGCAGCCCGGACAGAACCTCCTACAATGAGCAGTTCTTC. The whole variable domain, filled in from reference TRBV11-1 and TRBJ2-1, reads EAEVAQSPRYKITEKSQAVAFWCDPISGHATLYWYRQILGQGPELLVQFQDESVVDDSQLPKDRFSAERLKGVDSTLKIQPAELGDSAMYLCASSPDRTSYNEQFFGPGTRLTVL.

The chain recombines TRBV5-1 with TRBJ2-7; 10 bases map to TRBD1. The V and J ends lost 4 bases and 4 bases, in that order; junction bases with no gene match: 8. The CDR3 sequence is 15 residues long. CDR1 is SGHRS and CDR2 is YFSETQ in the germline V gene. CDR3 residues: CASSRLGQGNYEQYF. The CDR3 DNA is TGCGCCAGCAGCCGTTTGGGACAGGGGAATTACGAGCAGTACTTC.

The V gene is TRBV11-3, the J gene TRBJ2-3; D possibly corresponds to TRBD2 (6 bases). The CDR3 length is 15 residues. Germline values: CDR1 SGHNT, CDR2 YENEEA. With 3 bases removed from V and 1 base from J, the gap between germline ends came to 11 bases. The CDR3 bases are TGTGCCAGCAGCTTGGAGGGCCGGGGCACAGATACGCAGTATTTT. Translated: CASSLEGRGTDTQYF.

This chain connects TRBV6-5 to TRBJ1-1; tentative D call: TRBD1 (5 bases). This CDR3 comprises 15 residues. The germline V gene encodes CDR1 MNHEY and CDR2 SVGAGI. Trimming shortened V by 4 bases and J by 1 base, and 13 bases separated the two germline ends. The CDR3 DNA follows: TGTGCCAGCAGTTCCTCAGGGAGATGGAACACTGAAGCTTTCTTT. The encoded protein is CASSSSGRWNTEAFF.

This chain connects TRBV29-1 to TRBJ1-1; 8 bases fit TRBD1. CDR3 length: 12 amino acids. V lost 7 bases and J lost 1; bases outside the gene matches: 2. Germline V gene lookup returns CDR1 SQVTM and CDR2 ANQGSEA. CDR3 in DNA: TGCAGCGGAGGGACAGGGAACACTGAAGCTTTCTTT. Its translation is CSGGTGNTEAFF.

This clone turned up a few times. The gene calls are TRBV11-2 and TRBJ1-3; no clear D gene. The CDR3 consists of 15 residues. V was clipped by 0 bases and J by 3 bases, with 9 bases between them. The germline V gene has CDR1 SGHAT and CDR2 FQNNGV. CDR3 in DNA: TGTGCCAGCAGCTTAGATTCCCCGCATGGAAACACCATATATTTT. Its protein is CASSLDSPHGNTIYF.

V and J are TRBV25-1 and TRBJ2-2; no clear D. The CDR3 loop spans 18 amino acids. Trimming cost V 7 bases and J 1 base, with 22 bases left between them. CDR1 and CDR2 from the germline V gene are MGHDK and SYGVNS. The CDR3 here is CASITPPPTERNTGELFF. CDR3 coding DNA: TGTGCCAGCATCACCCCTCCCCCAACAGAGAGGAACACCGGGGAGCTGTTTTTT.

V is TRBV5-1 and J is TRBJ2-1; TRBD2 aligns across 12 bases. CDR3 size: 15 residues. CDR1 is SGHRS, CDR2 YFSETQ, per germline. Germline trimming cut 5 bases from V and 6 bases from J; bases unmatched to any gene: 6. The CDR3 DNA reads TGCGCCAGCAGTCCCGGGACTAGCGGGCCCAATGAGCAGTTCTTC. It specifies CASSPGTSGPNEQFF. Variable domain in full (rest from reference TRBV5-1 and TRBJ2-1): KAGVTQTPRYLIKTRGQQVTLSCSPISGHRSVSWYQQTPGQGLQFLFEYFSETQRNKGNFPGRFSGRQFSNSRSEMNVSTLELGDSALYLCASSPGTSGPNEQFFGPGTRLTVL.

The chain joins TRBV5-1 to TRBJ2-5, with a possible D match to TRBD2 (5 bases). Germline CDR1 reads SGHRS; CDR2 reads YFSETQ. V was clipped by 4 bases and J by 7 bases, with 14 bases between them. The CDR3 runs 13 residues. The CDR3, as DNA: TGCGCCAGCAGCGAGGGCCCCTCGGGGACCCAGTACTTC. This sequence encodes CASSEGPSGTQYF.

The genes are TRBV14 and TRBJ2-1; 9 nucleotides agree with TRBD2. The CDR3 extends over 15 amino acids. Germline values: CDR1 SGHDN, CDR2 FVKESK. V lost 4 bases to trimming and J lost 2 bases; unmatched junction nucleotides: 3. CDR3 sequence: CASSPRLAAYNEQFF. CDR3 nucleotides: TGTGCCAGCAGCCCCAGACTAGCGGCCTACAATGAGCAGTTCTTC.

The chain links TRBV19 to TRBJ2-7, with D possibly being TRBD1 or TRBD2 (5 bases each). This CDR3 comprises 14 residues. Per germline, CDR1 LNHDA and CDR2 SQIVND (reference sequence). V gave up 3 bases and J gave up 4 bases, with 13 bases separating them. The CDR3 here is CASSIGGNGYEQYF. Written as DNA, the CDR3 is TGTGCCAGTAGTATTGGGGGTAACGGTTACGAGCAGTACTTC.

This chain connects TRBV18 to TRBJ1-1; 8 nucleotides match TRBD1. The CDR3 consists of 13 residues. V lost 1 base to trimming and J lost 8 bases; unmatched junction nucleotides: 3. Germline V gene lookup returns CDR1 KGHSH and CDR2 LQKENI. The CDR3 loop is CASSPLDRVEAFF. For the CDR3, the DNA is TGTGCCAGCTCACCACTGGACAGGGTGGAAGCTTTCTTT.

The J gene is TRBJ2-7, the V gene TRBV27, with TRBD1 matching 9 bases. CDR1 is MNHEY and CDR2 is SMNVEV in the germline V gene (reference sequence). The CDR3 totals 19 residues. V lost 2 bases and J lost 0; bases outside the gene matches: 14. The CDR3 sequence is CASSLGWGAGTGNSYEQYF. CDR3 coding DNA: TGTGCCAGCAGTTTAGGCTGGGGGGCGGGGACAGGGAACTCCTACGAGCAGTACTTC.

This chain links TRBV19 with TRBJ2-2; 7 nucleotides align to TRBD2. J was trimmed by 0 bases and V by 9 bases; bases with no gene match: 7. The length of the CDR3 is 15 residues. Germline V gene sequence: CDR1 LNHDA, CDR2 SQIVND (reference sequence). The CDR3 coding sequence is TGTGCCAGCACGGGGAGGGTCGCGAACACCGGGGAGCTGTTTTTT. Protein product: CASTGRVANTGELFF.

The table lists this clone with a few counts. This sequence joins TRBV15 and TRBJ2-4, with unresolved D. V was clipped by 2 bases and J by 6 bases, with 11 bases between them. Germline CDR1 LNHNV, CDR2 YYDKDF (reference sequence). This CDR3 contains 14 residues. This CDR3 is CATSRPVFPNIQYF. The CDR3, as DNA: TGTGCCACCAGCAGACCTGTCTTCCCAAACATTCAGTACTTC. Variable domain in full (rest from reference TRBV15 and TRBJ2-4): DAMVIQNPRYQVTQFGKPVTLSCSQTLNHNVMYWYQQKSSQAPKLLFHYYDKDFNNEADTPDNFQSRRPNTSFCFLDIRSPGLGDTAMYLCATSRPVFPNIQYFGAGTRLSVL.

The chain is built from TRBV25-1 and TRBJ1-2; D gene uncertain. V lost 8 bases and J 6 bases, leaving 19 bases between the germline ends. Germline CDR1 MGHDK, CDR2 SYGVNS. This CDR3 comprises 14 residues. As DNA, the CDR3 is TGTGCCAGCGGGCGGGGAGGATCAACTCATGGCTACACCTTC. Translation gives CASGRGGSTHGYTF.

The V call is TRBV7-2, the J call TRBJ1-1; D call uncertain. Between the trimmed V and J ends, which lost 1 base and 8 bases, there was a span of 11 bases. The CDR3 loop spans 13 amino acids. Germline V gives CDR1 SGHTA, CDR2 FQGNSA. CDR3 residues: CASSLGRYPEAFF. DNA for the CDR3: TGTGCCAGCAGCTTAGGCAGGTACCCCGAAGCTTTCTTT. The entire variable domain, with the rest obtained from reference TRBV7-2 and TRBJ1-1, is as follows: GAGVSQSPSNKVTEKGKDVELRCDPISGHTALYWYRQSLGQGLEFLIYFQGNSAPDKSGLPSDRFSAERTGGSVSTLTIQRTQQEDSAVYLCASSLGRYPEAFFGQGTRLTVV.